A single sample is the source of the 21 T cell receptor beta chains below, sequenced in a study of blood T cell repertoires in COVID-19. Sequencing was performed with immunoSEQ multiplex PCR; in TCRdb, only in-frame clones are kept and a portion is missing. The data show roughly 63,000 clones, roughly nine tenths seen once. Input material: peripheral blood. Every receptor here comes from a man in his fifties or sixties with acute or convalescent COVID-19.

CDR3 nucleotides: TGTGCTAGTGGTTTGGTACTATCTTCGACCTCCGGGACAGGGGGCGCAGGCACCGGGGAGCTGTTTTTT. It translates to CASGLVLSSTSGTGGAGTGELFF. The chain carries TRBV12-5 and TRBJ2-2, with 12 bases that match TRBD1. Germline CDR1 and CDR2: LGHNT and FRNRAP. The length of the CDR3 is 23 residues. J was trimmed by 4 bases and V by 0 bases; bases with no gene match: 21.

The chain joins TRBV6-5 to TRBJ1-2; weak D call: TRBD1 (5 bases). V was shortened by 2 bases and J by 6 bases, with 7 bases between the two germline ends. The CDR3 totals 12 residues. Germline loops: CDR1 MNHEY, CDR2 SVGAGI. The CDR3 loop reads CASSYEGDGYTF. The CDR3 nucleotides read TGTGCCAGCAGTTACGAAGGGGATGGCTACACCTTC.

The chain links TRBV7-2 to TRBJ2-7; TRBD2 matches at 7 bases. The germline gives CDR1 SGHTA, CDR2 FQGNSA. This CDR3 has 14 amino acids. The V and J ends lost 5 bases and 3 bases, in that order; junction bases with no gene match: 7. The CDR3, as DNA: TGTGCCAGCAGCGGATTTGGGGGGGGCTACGAGCAGTACTTC. Its protein product is CASSGFGGGYEQYF.

In its sample, this clone was seen once. This chain joins TRBV7-2 and TRBJ2-7, with 10 positions matching TRBD2. Trimming at V came to 4 bases and at J to 3 bases, leaving 3 bases not matched to a gene. The length of the CDR3 is 14 residues. Germline CDR1 and CDR2: SGHTA and FQGNSA. CDR3 bases: TGTGCCAGCAGCTCCACTAGCGGGAACTACGAGCAGTACTTC. Translating it yields CASSSTSGNYEQYF.

This chain connects TRBV5-1 to TRBJ2-1, with TRBD1 matching 7 bases. The CDR3 totals 21 residues. The germline gives CDR1 SGHRS, CDR2 YFSETQ. V lost 0 bases and J lost 2; bases outside the gene matches: 20. CDR3 DNA sequence: TGCGCCAGCAGCTTGGGTTCCTACAGGGGCGCGCGACCCCTCACCTACAATGAGCAGTTCTTC. This gives the protein CASSLGSYRGARPLTYNEQFF.

This chain joins TRBV5-4 and TRBJ2-6, with D unresolved. This CDR3 is 17 amino acids long. CDR1 SGHNT and CDR2 YYREEE come from the germline V gene (reference sequence). V was cut by 2 bases and J by 0 bases, with 12 bases left in between. The CDR3 spells CASSLVDSSSGANVLTF. In nucleotides, the CDR3 is TGTGCCAGCAGCTTAGTCGACTCGAGCTCTGGGGCCAACGTCCTGACTTTC. Complete variable domain (other parts from reference TRBV5-4 and TRBJ2-6): ETGVTQSPTHLIKTRGQQVTLRCSSQSGHNTVSWYQQALGQGPQFIFQYYREEENGRGNFPPRFSGLQFPNYSSELNVNALELDDSALYLCASSLVDSSSGANVLTFGAGSRLTVL.

This chain joins TRBV18 and TRBJ2-5, with TRBD2 matching 12 bases. Unmatched junction bases numbered 4, after V lost 4 bases and J lost 4 bases. Germline loops: CDR1 KGHSH, CDR2 LQKENI. This CDR3 has 15 amino acids. The CDR3 is CASSRLAGAGETQYF. For the CDR3, the DNA is TGTGCCAGCTCACGACTAGCGGGAGCGGGAGAGACCCAGTACTTC.

This clone was recorded only once. The V gene is TRBV6-1, the J gene TRBJ2-5; D remains ambiguous. The germline V gene encodes CDR1 MNHNS and CDR2 SASEGT. CDR3 length: 12 residues. The germline V and J ends were trimmed by 3 bases and 8 bases, with 10 bases remaining between them. CDR3 region: CASSELQQTQYF. The DNA for the CDR3 is TGTGCCAGCAGTGAGCTACAGCAAACCCAGTACTTC.

V and J are TRBV4-3 and TRBJ1-4, with 10 bases that match TRBD1. The trim removed 0 bases at V and 3 bases at J, leaving 16 bases unmatched. Germline CDR1 LGHNA, CDR2 YSLEER. The CDR3 covers 21 residues. CDR3 DNA: TGCGCCAGCAGCCAAGATTTCTCCCATGCGACAGGGGGCCCACCTAATGAAAAACTGTTTTTT. It codes for CASSQDFSHATGGPPNEKLFF.

The rearrangement joins TRBV19 to TRBJ1-3; TRBD1 is a possible D gene (5 bases). The CDR3 loop spans 15 amino acids. Trimming cost V 3 bases and J 1 base, with 10 bases left between them. Germline CDR1 and CDR2: LNHDA and SQIVND (reference sequence). The CDR3 is CASSITGGSGNTIYF. The CDR3, as DNA: TGTGCCAGTAGTATCACCGGGGGATCTGGAAACACCATATATTTT.

CDR3 sequence (DNA): TGCGCCAGCACGGCAGGGTCCCACTCTAATGAAAAACTGTTTTTT. Translating it yields CASTAGSHSNEKLFF. The gene calls are TRBV5-1 and TRBJ1-4; D possibly corresponds to TRBD1 (5 bases). V was pared by 6 bases and J by 3 bases, with 15 bases between. There are 15 residues in the CDR3. Germline V gene lookup returns CDR1 SGHRS and CDR2 YFSETQ. Variable domain in full (rest from reference TRBV5-1 and TRBJ1-4): KAGVTQTPRYLIKTRGQQVTLSCSPISGHRSVSWYQQTPGQGLQFLFEYFSETQRNKGNFPGRFSGRQFSNSRSEMNVSTLELGDSALYLCASTAGSHSNEKLFFGSGTQLSVL.

The chain has TRBV19 and TRBJ2-3; 7 positions agree with TRBD2. The CDR3 extends over 15 amino acids. Germline values: CDR1 LNHDA, CDR2 SQIVND (reference sequence). Trimming removed 3 bases from V and 6 bases from J; junction bases left unmatched: 9. The CDR3 nucleotides read TGTGCCAGTAGTATGACACTAGCGCAGTCGGATACGCAGTATTTT. Amino acids: CASSMTLAQSDTQYF.

The V and J genes are TRBV19 and TRBJ1-5; D is undetermined. Deletions cut 3 bases from V and 0 bases from J, with 12 bases between. Germline CDR1 reads LNHDA; CDR2 reads SQIVND (reference sequence). The CDR3 consists of 16 residues. Here the CDR3 reads CASSISRLYSNQPQHF. The DNA of the CDR3 is TGTGCCAGTAGTATCTCCAGATTATATAGCAATCAGCCCCAGCATTTT.

V gene TRBV24-1 combines with J gene TRBJ2-3, with 11 bases identical to TRBD2. CDR1 and CDR2 (germline): KGHDR, SFDVKD. This CDR3 spans 16 amino acids. The J segment lost 0 bases and the V segment lost 3 bases, leaving 1 base of the junction unmatched. CDR3 nucleotide sequence: TGTGCCACCAGTGATAGGACTAGCGGGAGCACAGATACGCAGTATTTT. This encodes CATSDRTSGSTDTQYF.

This chain uses TRBV6-4 with TRBJ2-7, with 7 bases that match TRBD2. V lost 3 bases, J lost 3 bases, and 8 bases stayed unmatched. This CDR3 is 15 amino acids long. Germline-derived CDR1 and CDR2 are MRHNA and SNTAGT. Written as DNA, the CDR3 is TGTGCCAGCAGTGAATGGGCCGGGGGGTTCTACGAGCAGTACTTC. Amino acids: CASSEWAGGFYEQYF.

The chain combines TRBV24-1 with TRBJ2-7; TRBD2 agrees at 7 bases. Germline V gene data show CDR1 as KGHDR and CDR2 as SFDVKD. This CDR3 spans 11 amino acids. V lost 11 bases and J lost 6; bases outside the gene matches: 6. CDR3 amino acids: CAIGGGREQYF. The DNA for the CDR3 is TGTGCCATTGGGGGAGGGCGCGAGCAGTACTTC.

The chain combines TRBV7-9 with TRBJ2-7, with D maybe TRBD2 (5 bases). The germline gives CDR1 SEHNR, CDR2 FQNEAQ (reference sequence). This CDR3 spans 13 amino acids. V gave up 5 bases and J gave up 3 bases, with 11 bases separating them. The CDR3 nucleotides read TGTGCCAGCAGCCGACGAGGGAGCTACGAGCAGTACGTC. Its protein product is CASSRRGSYEQYV.

The chain has TRBV6-5 and TRBJ1-5; 8 bases are shared with TRBD1. In germline, CDR1 is MNHEY, CDR2 SVGAGI. The ends lost 7 bases at V and 8 bases at J; junction bases unmatched: 7. CDR3 length: 13 residues. The CDR3 DNA reads TGTGCCAGCAAACAGGGGGTAGGGGAGCCCCAGCATTTT. Protein: CASKQGVGEPQHF.

This clone occurred once. The chain joins TRBV12-3 or TRBV12-4 to TRBJ1-1; D not resolved. The CDR3 contains 12 residues. V lost 3 bases and J 9 bases, leaving 11 bases between the germline ends. DNA of the CDR3: TGTGCCAGCAGTTTGGCGGGTCTCCAAGCTTTCTTT. It codes for CASSLAGLQAFF.

The rearrangement joins TRBV19 to TRBJ2-2, with a tentative D call TRBD1 (6 bases). The CDR3 is 15 amino acids. Germline CDR1 is LNHDA and CDR2 is SQIVND (reference sequence). The ends were cut back, 3 bases at V and 4 bases at J, with 12 bases in the middle. CDR3 loop: CASSIHRDGTGELFF. The CDR3 DNA reads TGTGCCAGTAGTATCCACAGGGATGGCACCGGGGAGCTGTTTTTT. Full variable domain (remainder filled in from reference TRBV19 and TRBJ2-2): DGGITQSPKYLFRKEGQNVTLSCEQNLNHDAMYWYRQDPGQGLRLIYYSQIVNDFQKGDIAEGYSVSREKKESFPLTVTSAQKNPTAFYLCASSIHRDGTGELFFGEGSRLTVL.

This clone was found a few times. The rearrangement uses TRBV5-8 and TRBJ2-5; 10 nucleotides line up with TRBD1. J gave up 4 bases and V 4 bases, and 7 bases lay outside the gene matches. The CDR3 loop spans 15 amino acids. Germline CDR1 is SGHTS and CDR2 is YDEGEE. CDR3 region: CASSVGTGVVETQYF. The CDR3 bases are TGTGCCAGCAGCGTCGGGACAGGGGTTGTAGAGACCCAGTACTTC. The full variable domain, with the rest looked up from reference TRBV5-8 and TRBJ2-5, is EAGVTQSPTHLIKTRGQQATLRCSPISGHTSVYWYQQALGLGLQFLLWYDEGEERNRGNFPPRFSGRQFPNYSSELNVNALELEDSALYLCASSVGTGVVETQYFGPGTRLLVL.